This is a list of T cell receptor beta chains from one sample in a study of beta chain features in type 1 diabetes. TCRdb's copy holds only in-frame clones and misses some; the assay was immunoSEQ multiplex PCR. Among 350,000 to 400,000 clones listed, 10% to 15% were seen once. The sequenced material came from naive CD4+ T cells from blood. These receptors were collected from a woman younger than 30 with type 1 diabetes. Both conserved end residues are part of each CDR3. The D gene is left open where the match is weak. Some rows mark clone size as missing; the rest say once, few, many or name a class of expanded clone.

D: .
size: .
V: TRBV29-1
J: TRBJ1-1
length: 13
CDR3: CSARTAQNTEAFF
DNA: TGCAGCGCCCGGACAGCCCAGAACACTGAAGCTTTCTTT

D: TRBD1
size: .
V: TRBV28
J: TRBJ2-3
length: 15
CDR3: CASSLGDRDADTQYF
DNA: TGTGCCAGCAGTTTGGGGGACAGGGACGCAGATACGCAGTATTTT

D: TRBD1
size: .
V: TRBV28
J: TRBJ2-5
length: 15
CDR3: CASRGQGARQETQYF
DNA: TGTGCCAGCAGGGGACAGGGGGCTAGACAAGAGACCCAGTACTTC

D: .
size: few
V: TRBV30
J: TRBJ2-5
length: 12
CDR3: CAWNGYGETQYF
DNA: TGTGCCTGGAACGGGTATGGGGAGACCCAGTACTTC

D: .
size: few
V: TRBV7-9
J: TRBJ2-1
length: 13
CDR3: CASSLAGANEQFF
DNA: TGTGCCAGCAGCTTGGCGGGGGCCAATGAGCAGTTCTTC

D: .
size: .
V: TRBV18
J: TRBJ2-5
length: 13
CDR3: CASSPGGEETQYF
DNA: TGTGCCAGCTCACCGGGGGGAGAGGAGACCCAGTACTTC

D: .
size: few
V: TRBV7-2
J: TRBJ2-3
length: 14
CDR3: CASGSLGTTDTQYF
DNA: TGTGCCAGCGGCTCTCTAGGAACCACAGATACGCAGTATTTT

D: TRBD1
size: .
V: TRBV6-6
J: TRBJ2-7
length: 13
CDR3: CASNTDRGYEQYF
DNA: TGTGCCAGCAATACGGACAGGGGATACGAGCAGTACTTC

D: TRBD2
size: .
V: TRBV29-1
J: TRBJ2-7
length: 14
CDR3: CSVAPRLAGYEQYF
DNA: TGCAGCGTTGCCCCCCGTCTAGCGGGCTACGAGCAGTACTTC

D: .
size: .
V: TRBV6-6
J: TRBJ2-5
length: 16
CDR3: CASSRPGGEWQETQYF
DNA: TGTGCCAGCAGTCGCCCGGGGGGCGAGTGGCAAGAGACCCAGTACTTC

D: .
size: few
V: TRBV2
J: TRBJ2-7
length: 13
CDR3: CASSEGTTYEQYF
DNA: TGTGCCAGCAGTGAAGGCACAACCTACGAGCAGTACTTC

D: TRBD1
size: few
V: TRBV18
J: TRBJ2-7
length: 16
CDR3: CASSPRTGENVGEQYF
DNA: TGTGCCAGCTCACCAAGGACAGGGGAAAACGTCGGCGAGCAGTACTTC

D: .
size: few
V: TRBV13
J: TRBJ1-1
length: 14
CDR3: CASSQLEGSTEAFF
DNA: TGTGCCAGCAGCCAGTTAGAGGGTAGCACTGAAGCTTTCTTT

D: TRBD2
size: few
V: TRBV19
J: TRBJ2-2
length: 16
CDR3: CASTRSWAGGPGELFF
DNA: TGTGCCAGTACCCGATCTTGGGCGGGAGGCCCCGGGGAGCTGTTTTTT

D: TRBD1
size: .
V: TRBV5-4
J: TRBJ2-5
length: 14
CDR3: CASSARQGGETQYF
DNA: TGTGCCAGCAGCGCGAGACAGGGTGGCGAGACCCAGTACTTC

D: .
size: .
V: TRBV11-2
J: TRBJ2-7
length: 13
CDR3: CASGGQSSFGQYF
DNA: TGTGCCAGCGGAGGACAGTCCTCGTTTGGGCAGTACTTC

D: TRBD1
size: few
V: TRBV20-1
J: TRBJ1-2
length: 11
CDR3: CSATPQGASTF
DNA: TGCAGTGCTACCCCACAGGGGGCCAGTACCTTC

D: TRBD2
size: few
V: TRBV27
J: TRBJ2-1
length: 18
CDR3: CASSLASGRAKHTNEQFF
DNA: TGTGCCAGCAGTTTAGCGAGCGGGAGGGCCAAACACACAAATGAGCAGTTCTTC

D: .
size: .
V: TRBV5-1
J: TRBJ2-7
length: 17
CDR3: CASSWGVSKNTRGEQYF
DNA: TGCGCCAGCAGCTGGGGGGTTTCCAAGAATACACGAGGCGAGCAGTACTTC

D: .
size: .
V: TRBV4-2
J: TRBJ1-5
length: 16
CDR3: CASSQDIGGLGQPQHF
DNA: TGTGCCAGCAGCCAAGACATCGGGGGGCTTGGGCAGCCCCAGCATTTT